The 3 T cell receptor beta chains below were found in one sample sequenced in a study of OX40 agonist ivuxolimab in advanced cancers. Libraries were prepared by immunoSEQ multiplex PCR; TCRdb keeps only in-frame clonotypes and omits some of them. This table holds tens of thousands of clones, around nine tenths found once. Sequences were derived from CD4+ or CD8+ T cells sorted from blood, sampled in a trial of the OX40 agonist ivuxolimab. The receptors derive from an adult with an advanced solid tumor such as melanoma, head and neck, liver or kidney cancer.

This rearrangement joins TRBV5-1 to TRBJ1-2; D might be TRBD1 (6 bases). The CDR3 sequence is 15 residues long. Germline V CDR1 and CDR2: SGHRS, YFSETQ. The V end was cut by 2 bases, the J end by 0 bases, with 11 bases between. The chain's CDR3 is CASSLQTGPNYGYTF. The CDR3 region has the DNA TGCGCCAGCAGCTTACAAACAGGGCCTAACTATGGCTACACCTTC.

This chain connects TRBV19 to TRBJ2-3; TRBD2 matches 12 bases. V shed 3 bases, J shed 2 bases, and the junction held 3 bases outside the gene matches. CDR1 LNHDA and CDR2 SQIVND come from the germline V gene (reference sequence). The CDR3 extends over 16 amino acids. As DNA, the CDR3 is TGTGCCAGTAGTATGCGGACTAGCGGGAACACAGATACGCAGTATTTT. Translated, it gives CASSMRTSGNTDTQYF.

The chain carries TRBV19 and TRBJ2-3, with 11 bases matching TRBD2. V was pared by 7 bases and J by 2 bases, with 8 bases of the junction left unmatched. The length of the CDR3 is 16 residues. Germline V gives CDR1 LNHDA, CDR2 SQIVND (reference sequence). CDR3 sequence: CASKGGTSGATDTQYF. CDR3 in DNA: TGTGCCAGTAAGGGGGGGACTAGCGGAGCCACAGATACGCAGTATTTT.